A single TCR beta chain is shown here with its context. The antigen is not known. The data originate from a study of PD-L1 blockade in urothelial cancer. The wider study: About 90% of the roughly 29 patients comprised males who had bladder-origin urothelial cancer. Analyzed time points were 3 weeks (second dose) and 6 weeks after therapy began.

The study, taken as a whole, reports: Stronger expansion of tumor-associated clones in blood at 3 weeks distinguished durable-benefit patients.

Profiled with immunoSEQ multiplex PCR; TCRdb holds only in-frame clones, not every one. The sample comprises 70,000 to 100,000 clones, roughly 84% of which are singletons, and around 1.9% rests with the top ten. The CDR3 has 16 residues. From germline, CDR1 is MNHEY and CDR2 SVGAGI. Trimming cost V 4 bases and J 4 bases; bases outside gene matches: 6. Time point: pretreatment peripheral blood. Each patient gave between 1 and 8 samples of peripheral blood mononuclear cells, which were collected pretreatment and during treatment. The gene calls are TRBV6-5 and TRBJ2-4, with 11 bases fitting TRBD1. This TCR derives from a man in his fifties or sixties with urothelial cancer. Here the sequenced sample was PBMCs, taken around atezolizumab (anti-PD-L1) treatment. The CDR3, as DNA: TGTGCCAGCAGTTCCAACGGACAGGGGGCAAAAAACATTCAGTACTTC. It specifies CASSSNGQGAKNIQYF.